The clone carrying this T cell receptor beta chain was counted at least ten times. This record comes from a study of early T cells in non-severe SARS-CoV-2 infection. Researchers tagged individual cDNA molecules with unique molecular identifiers. TCRdb recomputed calls from the 5' RACE reads with MiXCR, one row per CDR3 protein. The sample has 60,000 to 70,000 distinct CDR3 sequences, over 8% seen once; the top ten hold 3.2%. Sequencing was carried out using whole blood. This receptor was identified in an adult who was a healthcare worker with PCR-confirmed SARS-CoV-2 infection or an uninfected control (not recorded which).

The CDR3 nucleotides are TGTGCCAGCAGCGGAAAAGCGGGAGGGCGCCCAGATACGCAGTATTTT. Protein: CASSGKAGGRPDTQYF. The rearrangement uses TRBV7-9 and TRBJ2-3; the match to TRBD2 covers 10 bases. V shed 5 bases, J shed 4 bases, and the junction held 9 bases outside the gene matches. CDR1 SEHNR and CDR2 FQNEAQ come from the germline V gene (reference sequence). The CDR3 extends over 16 amino acids.